A selection of T cell receptor beta chains follows, all from one sample in a study of cytomegalovirus exposure and HLA in healthy donors. Method: immunoSEQ multiplex PCR; TCRdb's copy keeps in-frame clones and lacks some. Here the sample spans about 180,000 clones, 76% being singletons. Material: PBMCs. Receptor source: a man younger than 35 in good health and CMV-seronegative. Each CDR3 is given with its conserved first and last residue. The D gene is left open where the match is weak. Size tells how often a clone was seen (once, few, many) or the class of an expanded clone, and some rows leave it out.

TRBV5-1	TRBJ1-6	once	-	CASSGGSRGGINSPLHF	TGCGCCAGCAGCGGAGGGAGTCGGGGGGGAATTAATTCACCCCTCCACTTT
TRBV5-1	TRBJ2-3	few	-	CASSFNTDTQYF	TGCGCCAGCAGCTTTAACACAGATACGCAGTATTTT
TRBV30	TRBJ1-3	-	-	CAWGAGGNGNTIYF	TGTGCCTGGGGGGCCGGGGGTAACGGAAACACCATATATTTT
TRBV6-1	TRBJ2-1	-	TRBD1	CASRPTGGSTNEQFF	TGTGCCAGCAGGCCTACAGGGGGAAGTACGAATGAGCAGTTCTTC
TRBV6-5	TRBJ2-1	-	TRBD1	CASSPRQGAYNEQFF	TGTGCCAGCAGCCCCAGACAGGGGGCCTACAATGAGCAGTTCTTC
TRBV6-4	TRBJ2-7	-	-	CARHTERRSYEQYF	TGTGCCCGCCATACAGAGCGGCGCAGCTACGAGCAGTACTTC
TRBV28	TRBJ1-4	once	-	CASSWGGGRENEKLFF	TGTGCCAGCAGTTGGGGCGGGGGACGGGAAAACGAAAAACTGTTTTTT
TRBV15	TRBJ1-6	-	-	CATSREGTNRSPLHF	TGTGCCACCAGCAGAGAGGGGACAAACAGGTCACCCCTCCACTTT
TRBV10-3	TRBJ1-1	-	TRBD1	CASKQGLDTEAFF	TGTGCCAGTAAACAGGGGTTGGACACTGAAGCTTTCTTT
TRBV5-1	TRBJ2-3	-	-	CASSLTGRGVTDTQYF	TGCGCCAGCAGCTTGACAGGGCGAGGGGTCACAGATACGCAGTATTTT
TRBV19	TRBJ2-1	-	-	CASSIGSNEQFF	TGTGCCAGTAGTATTGGTAGCAATGAGCAGTTCTTC
TRBV28	TRBJ2-7	-	-	CASTLPGAGAYEQYF	TGTGCCAGCACCCTTCCGGGAGCCGGAGCCTACGAGCAGTACTTC
TRBV25-1	TRBJ1-2	once	-	CASRTSRGYTF	TGTGCCAGCAGGACCTCGCGGGGCTACACCTTC
TRBV30	TRBJ2-7	-	-	CAWSGPGSGNYEQYF	TGTGCCTGGAGTGGCCCAGGGTCCGGAAACTACGAGCAGTACTTC
TRBV4-1	TRBJ1-1	-	TRBD1	CASSQIVPGQGAINLNTEAFF	TGCGCCAGCAGCCAAATAGTCCCGGGACAGGGGGCGATTAACTTGAACACTGAAGCTTTCTTT
TRBV9	TRBJ1-6	few	-	CASSAQQGAWSPLHF	TGTGCCAGCAGCGCCCAACAGGGTGCCTGGTCACCCCTCCACTTT
TRBV5-1	TRBJ2-4	-	TRBD1	CASSLPTGGVKNIQYF	TGCGCCAGCAGCCTCCCGACAGGGGGCGTTAAAAACATTCAGTACTTC
TRBV6-6	TRBJ1-2	-	-	CASSLGQNYGYTF	TGTGCCAGCAGCCTTGGACAGAACTATGGCTACACCTTC
TRBV5-4	TRBJ1-1	-	-	CASSLSMNTEAFF	TGTGCCAGCAGCTTAAGCATGAACACTGAAGCTTTCTTT
TRBV30	TRBJ2-1	-	TRBD2	CAWSDGRVQNNEQFF	TGTGCCTGGAGTGACGGGAGGGTACAGAACAATGAGCAGTTCTTC
TRBV6-1	TRBJ1-1	-	-	CASRNQLSKSEAFF	TGTGCCAGCAGGAATCAACTAAGTAAATCTGAAGCTTTCTTT
TRBV6-1	TRBJ2-3	-	TRBD1	CASSVGTGGVGDTQYF	TGTGCCAGCAGTGTCGGGACAGGGGGCGTGGGAGATACGCAGTATTTT
TRBV25-1	TRBJ2-7	once	-	CASAVWDEQYF	TGTGCCAGCGCGGTGTGGGACGAGCAGTACTTC
TRBV6-5	TRBJ2-7	-	TRBD2	CASSLLAGGAYEQYF	TGTGCCAGCAGCCTACTAGCGGGGGGGGCCTACGAGCAGTACTTC
TRBV5-6	TRBJ1-3	few	TRBD1	CASSFGTGGILYF	TGTGCCAGCAGCTTTGGGACAGGGGGCATCTTATATTTT
TRBV7-9	TRBJ2-3	-	-	CASSSGSSPITQYF	TGTGCCAGCAGCTCTGGGAGTAGCCCAATTACGCAGTATTTT
TRBV2	TRBJ1-2	few	-	CASSSPGGGYGYTF	TGTGCCAGCAGTTCCCCGGGGGGCGGCTATGGCTACACCTTC
TRBV30	TRBJ1-1	-	TRBD1	CAWSVGQANTEAFF	TGTGCCTGGAGCGTCGGACAGGCGAACACTGAAGCTTTCTTT
TRBV30	TRBJ1-2	-	-	CAWIQDLWDGYTF	TGTGCCTGGATCCAGGATCTATGGGATGGCTACACCTTC
TRBV28	TRBJ1-2	-	-	CASSPVWGGMNYGYTF	TGTGCCAGCAGTCCCGTGTGGGGGGGGATGAACTATGGCTACACCTTC
TRBV6-6	TRBJ2-7	-	-	CASGGGFAYEQYF	TGTGCCAGCGGTGGGGGGTTCGCCTACGAGCAGTACTTC
TRBV19	TRBJ1-1	-	TRBD1	CASSTTGSTTEAFF	TGTGCCAGTAGTACGACAGGGTCAACCACTGAAGCTTTCTTT
TRBV28	TRBJ2-7	few	-	CASSLDGGYTYEQYF	TGTGCCAGCAGTTTAGACGGGGGATACACCTACGAGCAGTACTTC
TRBV7-3	TRBJ1-1	-	TRBD1	CASSPTGAKGAFF	TGTGCCAGCAGCCCAACAGGGGCGAAAGGAGCTTTCTTT
TRBV4-1	TRBJ1-1	-	-	CASSQGQTNTEAFF	TGCGCCAGCAGCCAAGGACAGACAAACACTGAAGCTTTCTTT
TRBV2	TRBJ2-3	once	TRBD2	CASSVGGDPTDTQYF	TGTGCCAGCAGTGTCGGGGGGGACCCCACAGATACGCAGTATTTT
TRBV19	TRBJ2-6	few	-	CASSIVFSGANVLTF	TGTGCCAGTAGTATCGTTTTCTCTGGGGCCAACGTCCTGACTTTC
TRBV7-6	TRBJ2-7	-	TRBD2	CASSLAPRTSGTYEQYF	TGTGCCAGCAGCTTAGCACCGAGGACTAGCGGTACCTACGAGCAGTACTTC
TRBV6-5	TRBJ2-3	-	TRBD1	CASSYGTGITDTQYF	TGTGCCAGCAGTTACGGGACAGGCATCACAGATACGCAGTATTTT
TRBV19	TRBJ2-7	-	TRBD2	CASTPKGTSYEQYF	TGTGCCAGTACCCCGAAGGGGACTAGCTACGAGCAGTACTTC